This TCR beta chain was obtained from a study of cytomegalovirus exposure and HLA in healthy donors. Study-wide context: Prior work identified under 130 million unique TCR beta sequences in 150 million to 200 million T cells. Whole-study results and caveats: Diagnosis of cytomegalovirus status made by the classifier reportedly showed high specificity and sensitivity. Further analysis, carried out later, found HLA-associated TCR beta chains more clonally expanded than equally common other chains.

The germline CDR1 and CDR2 sequences are SEHNR and FQNEAQ (reference sequence). The CDR3 has 19 residues. V shed 0 bases and J shed 0 bases, with 18 bases lying between them. Primers: 60 Vbeta forward and 13 Jbeta reverse. The data were produced by immunoSEQ multiplex PCR, yet TCRdb's version contains in-frame clones alone and is incomplete. The sample contains around 130,000 clones, approximately 75% of which appear only once. Regarding donors, all were healthy bone marrow donors. Details on this clone: Its target is not known.

Sequenced material: PBMCs. The sequence came from a man between 40 and 49 years old in good health and CMV-seronegative. The chain links TRBV7-9 to TRBJ2-1; weak D call: TRBD2 (5 bases). The CDR3 sequence: CASSLASTIAGSSYNEQFF. The CDR3, as DNA: TGTGCCAGCAGCTTAGCCTCGACGATTGCGGGCAGCTCCTACAATGAGCAGTTCTTC.